This TCR beta chain was documented in a study of sequential checkpoint blockade in melanoma. Study-wide background: Roughly 20 patients had tumor biopsies before treatment and at week 13.

Treatment indicated: randomized to nivolumab then ipilimumab (arm A) or the reverse (arm B). TCRdb keeps only in-frame clones here, not all; method: immunoSEQ multiplex PCR. The profile covers approximately 9,700 clones, with approximately 25% appearing a single time and around 17% taken by the ten largest. J gave up 3 bases and V 6 bases, and 8 bases lay outside the gene matches. Germline-derived CDR1 and CDR2 are MNHGY and SAAAGT. The CDR3 is 15 residues long. This clone is large. The receptor was isolated from a human donor with melanoma. The chain is built from TRBV6-8 and TRBJ2-7; 10 positions match TRBD1. Sequenced here: tumor tissue (inferred from file names), sampled from a patient given nivolumab and ipilimumab in sequence. CDR3 sequence (DNA): TGTGCCAGCAGCTCCGCCGGGACAGGGGACTACGAGCAGTACTTC. Translating it yields CASSSAGTGDYEQYF.